This entry features one TCR beta chain sequence. Assay used: immunoSEQ multiplex PCR; TCRdb lists only in-frame clones, some missing. This table has about 88,000 clones, 70% to 90% appearing once. This sample was taken from a study of blood T cell repertoires in COVID-19. Turning to the study itself: There were acute and convalescent COVID-19 samples, and they came from the United States, Italy and Spain.

The receptor's source is a woman older than 75 with acute or convalescent COVID-19. The sample comprised peripheral blood.

CDR3 nucleotide sequence: TGTGCCAGCAGTTTATGGGGGGAGGTACAGAATGAGCAGTTCTTC. Translation gives CASSLWGEVQNEQFF. This chain joins TRBV27 and TRBJ2-1; a possible D gene is TRBD2 (6 bases). V was pared by 1 base and J by 7 bases, with 14 bases between. The CDR3 totals 15 residues. In germline, CDR1 is MNHEY, CDR2 SMNVEV (reference sequence).